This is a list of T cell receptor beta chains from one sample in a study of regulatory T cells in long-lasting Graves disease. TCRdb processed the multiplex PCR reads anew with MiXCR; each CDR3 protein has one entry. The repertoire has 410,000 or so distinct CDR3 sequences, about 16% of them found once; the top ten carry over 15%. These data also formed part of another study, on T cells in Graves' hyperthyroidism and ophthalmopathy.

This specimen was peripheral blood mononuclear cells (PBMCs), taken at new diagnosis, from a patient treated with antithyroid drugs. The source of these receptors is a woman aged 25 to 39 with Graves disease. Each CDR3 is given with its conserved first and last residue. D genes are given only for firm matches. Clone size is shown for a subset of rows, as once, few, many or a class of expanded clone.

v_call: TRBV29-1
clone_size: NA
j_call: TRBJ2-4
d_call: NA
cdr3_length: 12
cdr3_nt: TGCAGCGGCGGACAAAAGATGGACATTCAGTACTTC
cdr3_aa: CSGGQKMDIQYF

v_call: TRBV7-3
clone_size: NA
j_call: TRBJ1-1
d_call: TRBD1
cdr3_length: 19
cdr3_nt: TGTGCCAGCAGCTTAAATTCCTTTAGCCCCGGGACAGGGGAGACTGAAGCTTTCTTT
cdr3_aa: CASSLNSFSPGTGETEAFF

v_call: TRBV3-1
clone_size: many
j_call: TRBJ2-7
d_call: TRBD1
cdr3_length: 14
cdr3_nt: TGTGCCAGCAGCCAATTAACAGGGGGCTACGAGCAGTACTTC
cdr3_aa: CASSQLTGGYEQYF

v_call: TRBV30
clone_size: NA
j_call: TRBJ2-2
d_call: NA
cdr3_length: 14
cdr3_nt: TGTGCCTGGAGGAGCGACAGGAACACCGGGGAGCTGTTTTTT
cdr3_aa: CAWRSDRNTGELFF

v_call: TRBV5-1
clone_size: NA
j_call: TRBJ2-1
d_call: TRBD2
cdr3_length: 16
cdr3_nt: TGCGCCAGCAGCTGGGGGACTAGCGGGAATCCAGGTGAGCAGTTCTTC
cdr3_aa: CASSWGTSGNPGEQFF

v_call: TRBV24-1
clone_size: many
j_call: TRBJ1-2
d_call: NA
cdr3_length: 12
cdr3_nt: TGTGCCACCAGTCCAGGGGATTATGGCTACACCTTC
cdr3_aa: CATSPGDYGYTF

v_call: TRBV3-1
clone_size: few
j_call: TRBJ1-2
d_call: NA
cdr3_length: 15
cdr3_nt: TGTGCCAGCAGCGCCCCGGGGACGGGGGCGGGAGGCTACACCTTC
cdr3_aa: CASSAPGTGAGGYTF

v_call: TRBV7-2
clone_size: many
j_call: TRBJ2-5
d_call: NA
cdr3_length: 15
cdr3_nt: TGTGCCAGCAGCTTAGGGGGCGGGGGCGGAGAGACCCAGTACTTC
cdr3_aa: CASSLGGGGGETQYF

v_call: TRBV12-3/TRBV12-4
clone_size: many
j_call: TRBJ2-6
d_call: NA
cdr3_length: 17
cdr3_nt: TGTGCCAGCAGTTTAGAGACGGCCTGGTCTGGGGCCAACGTCCTGACTTTC
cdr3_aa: CASSLETAWSGANVLTF

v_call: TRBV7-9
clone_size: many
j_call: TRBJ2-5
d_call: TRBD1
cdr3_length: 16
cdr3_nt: TGTGCCAGCAGCCGTAACCCGGGACAGACCCAAGAGACCCAGTACTTC
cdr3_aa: CASSRNPGQTQETQYF

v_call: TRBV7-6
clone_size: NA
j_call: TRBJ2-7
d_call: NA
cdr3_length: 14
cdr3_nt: TGTGCCAGCAGCCCTAGTGGGGATTCCTACGAGCAGTACTTC
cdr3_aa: CASSPSGDSYEQYF

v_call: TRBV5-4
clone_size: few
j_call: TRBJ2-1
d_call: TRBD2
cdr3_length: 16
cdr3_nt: TGTGCCAGCAGCCTTGCTAGCGGACGAGGGCGGAATGAGCAGTTCTTC
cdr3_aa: CASSLASGRGRNEQFF

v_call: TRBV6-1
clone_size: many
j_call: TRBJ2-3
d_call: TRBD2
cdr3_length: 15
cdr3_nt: TGTGCCAGCAGGTCCGGGCGGGAGGAGGCAGATACGCAGTATTTT
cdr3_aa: CASRSGREEADTQYF

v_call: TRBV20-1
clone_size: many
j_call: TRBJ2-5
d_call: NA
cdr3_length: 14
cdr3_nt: TGCAGTGCTCGGGGGGGGGGACAGCAAGAGACCCAGTACTTC
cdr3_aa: CSARGGGQQETQYF

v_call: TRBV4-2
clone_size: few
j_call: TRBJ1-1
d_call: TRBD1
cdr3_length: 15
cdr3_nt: TGTGCCAGCAGCCAAGTATCGGGACAGGGGACGGAAGCTTTCTTT
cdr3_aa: CASSQVSGQGTEAFF

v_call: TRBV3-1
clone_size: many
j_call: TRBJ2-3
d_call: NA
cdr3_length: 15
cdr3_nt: TGTGCCAGCAGCCAAGATATAGTTACCACAGATACGCAGTATTTT
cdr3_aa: CASSQDIVTTDTQYF

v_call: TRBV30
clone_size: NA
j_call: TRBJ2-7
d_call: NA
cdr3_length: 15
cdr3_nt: TGTGCCTGCAACAATGACAGGCCGGGTTCAGACGAGCAGTACTTC
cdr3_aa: CACNNDRPGSDEQYF

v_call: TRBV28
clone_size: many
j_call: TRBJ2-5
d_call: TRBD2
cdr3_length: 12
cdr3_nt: TGTGCCAGCAGTTTGGGGGGGGGGACCCAGTACTTC
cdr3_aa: CASSLGGGTQYF

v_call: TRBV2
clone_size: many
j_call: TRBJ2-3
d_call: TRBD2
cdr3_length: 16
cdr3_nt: TGTGCCAGCAGCGTGCTAGCGGGAAGGTGGACAGATACGCAGTATTTT
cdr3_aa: CASSVLAGRWTDTQYF

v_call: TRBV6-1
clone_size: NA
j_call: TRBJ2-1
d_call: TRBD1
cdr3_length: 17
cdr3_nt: TGTGCCAGCAGTGCTTTACGGACAGGCGGCTCCTACAATGAGCAGTTCTTC
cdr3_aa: CASSALRTGGSYNEQFF

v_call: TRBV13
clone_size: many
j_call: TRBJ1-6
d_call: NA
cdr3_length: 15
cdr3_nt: TGTGCCAGCAGCTCACGGGGGTTGAGCGATTCACCCCTCCACTTT
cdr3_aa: CASSSRGLSDSPLHF

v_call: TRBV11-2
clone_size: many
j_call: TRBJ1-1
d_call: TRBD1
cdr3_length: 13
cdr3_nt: TGTGCCAGCACGAACAGGGGAACCACTGAAGCTTTCTTT
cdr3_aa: CASTNRGTTEAFF

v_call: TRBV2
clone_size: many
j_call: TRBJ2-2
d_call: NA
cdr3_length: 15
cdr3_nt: TGTGCCAGCATCCGTAGCGGTGACAACACCGGGGAGCTGTTTTTT
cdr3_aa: CASIRSGDNTGELFF

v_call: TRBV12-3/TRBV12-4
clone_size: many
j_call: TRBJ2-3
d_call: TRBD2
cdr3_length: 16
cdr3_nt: TGTGCCAGCAGTCCCCCGGGGGGGGATTTGACAGATACGCAGTATTTT
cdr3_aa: CASSPPGGDLTDTQYF

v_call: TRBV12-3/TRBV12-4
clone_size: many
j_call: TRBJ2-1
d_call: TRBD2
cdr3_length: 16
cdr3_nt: TGTGCCAGCAGACTACCGGGACTAGGGGCTCACAATGAGCAGTTCTTC
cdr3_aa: CASRLPGLGAHNEQFF

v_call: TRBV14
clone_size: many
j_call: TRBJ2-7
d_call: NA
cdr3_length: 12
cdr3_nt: TGTGCCAGCAGCGGTACGTCCTACGAGCAGTACTTC
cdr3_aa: CASSGTSYEQYF

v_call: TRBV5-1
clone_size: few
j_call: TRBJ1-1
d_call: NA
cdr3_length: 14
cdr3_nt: TGCGCCAGCAGCCCAAGTCGACAGTCCGATGAAGCTTTCTTT
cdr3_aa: CASSPSRQSDEAFF

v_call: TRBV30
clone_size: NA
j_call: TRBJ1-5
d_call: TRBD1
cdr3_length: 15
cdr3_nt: TGTGCCTGGAGTACCCAACAGGGGGTCAATCAGCCCCAGCATTTT
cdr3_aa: CAWSTQQGVNQPQHF

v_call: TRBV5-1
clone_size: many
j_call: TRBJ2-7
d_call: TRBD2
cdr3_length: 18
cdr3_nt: TGCGCCAGCAGCCTCCGAGCCCAGACTAGCGGGAGGTCCTACGAGCAGTACTTC
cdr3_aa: CASSLRAQTSGRSYEQYF

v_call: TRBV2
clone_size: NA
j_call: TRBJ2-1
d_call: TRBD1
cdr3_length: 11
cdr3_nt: TGTGCCAGTTCGACAGGGGATGAGCAGTTCTTC
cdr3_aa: CASSTGDEQFF

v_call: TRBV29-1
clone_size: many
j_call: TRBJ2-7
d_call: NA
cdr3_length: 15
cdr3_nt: TGCAGCGTTGATATCGCCAGACCAGGATCCTACGAGCAGTACTTC
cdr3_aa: CSVDIARPGSYEQYF

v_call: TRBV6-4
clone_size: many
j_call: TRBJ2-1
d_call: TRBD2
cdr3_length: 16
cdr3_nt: TGTGCCAGCAGTGAAGAAGGCGGGAGTGGGTACAATGAGCAGTTCTTC
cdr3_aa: CASSEEGGSGYNEQFF

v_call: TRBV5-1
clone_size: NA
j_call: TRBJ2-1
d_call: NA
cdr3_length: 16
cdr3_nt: TGCGCCAGCAGCTCGGCACCGGGACCCCTCTACAATGAGCAGTTCTTC
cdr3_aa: CASSSAPGPLYNEQFF

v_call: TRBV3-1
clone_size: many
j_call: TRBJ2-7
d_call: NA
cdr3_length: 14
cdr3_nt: TGTGCCAGCAGCCAGGCTCACCGAGACTACGAGCAGTACTTC
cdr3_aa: CASSQAHRDYEQYF

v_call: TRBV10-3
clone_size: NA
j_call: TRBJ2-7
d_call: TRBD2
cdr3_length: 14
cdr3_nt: TGTGCCATCAGTGCCGCGGGGGGCGTGTACGAGCAGTACTTC
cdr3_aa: CAISAAGGVYEQYF

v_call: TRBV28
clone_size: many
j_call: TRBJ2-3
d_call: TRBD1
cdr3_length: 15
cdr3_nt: TGTGCCAGCAGTTTTTACTCCGACAGGGATGTTACGCAGTATTTT
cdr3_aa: CASSFYSDRDVTQYF

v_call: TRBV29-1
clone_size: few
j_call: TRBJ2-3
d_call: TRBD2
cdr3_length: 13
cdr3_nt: TGCAGCGGTGAGCGGGGAAGGGGAGATACGCAGTATTTT
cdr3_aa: CSGERGRGDTQYF

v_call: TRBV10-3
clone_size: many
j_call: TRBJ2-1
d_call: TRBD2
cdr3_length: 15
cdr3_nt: TGTGCCATTGGACTAGCGGGAGAGGGGCGCAATGAGCAGTTCTTC
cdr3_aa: CAIGLAGEGRNEQFF

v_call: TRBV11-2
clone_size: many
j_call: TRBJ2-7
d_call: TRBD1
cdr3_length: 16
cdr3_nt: TGTGCCAGCAGCCCCTCGGGGGGACAGGGGGCCTACGAGCAGTACTTC
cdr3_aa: CASSPSGGQGAYEQYF

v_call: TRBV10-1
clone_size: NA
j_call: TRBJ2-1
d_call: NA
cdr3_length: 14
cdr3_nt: TGCGCCAGCAGTGCAGGACAGGGAGGGAATGAGCAGTTCTTC
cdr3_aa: CASSAGQGGNEQFF

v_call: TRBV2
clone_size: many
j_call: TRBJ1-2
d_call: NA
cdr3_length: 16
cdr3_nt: TGTGCCAGCAGTGAAGCGCGGCGGACAACCGAATCTGGCTACACCTTC
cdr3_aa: CASSEARRTTESGYTF

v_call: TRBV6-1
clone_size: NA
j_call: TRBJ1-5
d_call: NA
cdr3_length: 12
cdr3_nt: TGTGCCAGCAGGGAACTCGATCAGCCCCAGCATTTT
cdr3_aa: CASRELDQPQHF

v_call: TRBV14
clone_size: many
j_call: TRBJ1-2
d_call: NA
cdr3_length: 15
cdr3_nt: TGTGCCAGCAGCCAAGATCTTGTGGGGACCTATGGCTACACCTTC
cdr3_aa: CASSQDLVGTYGYTF

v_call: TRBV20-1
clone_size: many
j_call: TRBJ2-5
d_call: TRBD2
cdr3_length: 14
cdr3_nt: TGCAGTGCTAGAGATTCACTAGCGGGGGAGACCCAGTACTTC
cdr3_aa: CSARDSLAGETQYF

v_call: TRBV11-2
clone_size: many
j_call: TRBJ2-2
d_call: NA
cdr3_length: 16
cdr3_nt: TGTGCCAGCAGCTTACTCGTTGCGGGATCGGCCGGGGAGCTGTTTTTT
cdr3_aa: CASSLLVAGSAGELFF

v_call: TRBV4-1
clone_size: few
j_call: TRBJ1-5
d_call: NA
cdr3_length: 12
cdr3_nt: TGCGCCAGCAGCCAAGTGGGGGAGCCCCAGCATTTT
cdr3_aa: CASSQVGEPQHF

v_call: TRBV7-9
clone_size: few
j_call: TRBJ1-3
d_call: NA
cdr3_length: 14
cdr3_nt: TGTGCCAGCAGCTTAGCCGCCTCTGGAAACACCATATATTTT
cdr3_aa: CASSLAASGNTIYF

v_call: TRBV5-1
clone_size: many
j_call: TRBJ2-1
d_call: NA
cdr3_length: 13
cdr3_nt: TGCGCCAGCAGCTTGAGCCCAGTGAATGAGCAGTTCTTC
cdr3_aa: CASSLSPVNEQFF

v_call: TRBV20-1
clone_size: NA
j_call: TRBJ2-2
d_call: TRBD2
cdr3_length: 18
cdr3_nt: TGCAGTGCTAGAGCGGCCTCTGGACTAGCGGAGGCAACCGGGGAGCTGTTTTTT
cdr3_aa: CSARAASGLAEATGELFF

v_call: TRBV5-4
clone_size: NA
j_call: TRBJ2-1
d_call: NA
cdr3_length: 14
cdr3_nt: TGTGCCAGCAGCGGACCCGGGACCCCCAATGAGCAGCTCTTC
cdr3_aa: CASSGPGTPNEQLF

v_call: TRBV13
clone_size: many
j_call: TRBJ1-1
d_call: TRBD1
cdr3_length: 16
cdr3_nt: TGTGCCAGCAGCTCGACCGGGACAGGGATGGGCACTGAAGCTTTCTTT
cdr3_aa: CASSSTGTGMGTEAFF

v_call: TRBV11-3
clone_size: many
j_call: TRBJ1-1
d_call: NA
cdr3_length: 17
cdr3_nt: TGTGCCAGCAGCTTAGGTCTGGGGTGGGACCGGAACACTGAAGCTTTCTTT
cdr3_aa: CASSLGLGWDRNTEAFF

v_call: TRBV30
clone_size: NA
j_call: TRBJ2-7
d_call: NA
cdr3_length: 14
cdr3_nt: TGTGCCTGGAGTGTTGGCCTCCGCGAGGGCGAGCAGTACTTC
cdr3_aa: CAWSVGLREGEQYF

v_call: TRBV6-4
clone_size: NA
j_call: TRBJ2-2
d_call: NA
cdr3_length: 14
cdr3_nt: TGTGCCAGCAGTGACATGGAGGACACCGGGGAGCTGTTTTTT
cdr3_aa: CASSDMEDTGELFF

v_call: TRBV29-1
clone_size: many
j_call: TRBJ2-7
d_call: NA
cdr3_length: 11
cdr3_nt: TGCAGCGGGGGGACGGGGGACGAGCAGTACTTC
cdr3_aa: CSGGTGDEQYF

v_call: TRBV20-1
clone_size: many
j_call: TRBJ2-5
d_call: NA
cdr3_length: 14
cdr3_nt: TGCAGTGCTAATCACGGGACTGACCAAGAGACCCAGTACTTC
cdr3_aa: CSANHGTDQETQYF

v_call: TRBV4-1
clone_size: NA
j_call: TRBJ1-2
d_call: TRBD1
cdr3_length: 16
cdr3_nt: TGCGCCAGCAGCCAAGAGAGGACAGGGGCGGGCTATGGCTACACCTTC
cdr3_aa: CASSQERTGAGYGYTF

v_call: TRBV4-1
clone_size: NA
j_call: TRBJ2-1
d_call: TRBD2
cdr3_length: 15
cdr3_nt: TGCGCCAGCAGCCAAGTCCCAGCGGGATACAATGAGCAGTTCTTC
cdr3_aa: CASSQVPAGYNEQFF

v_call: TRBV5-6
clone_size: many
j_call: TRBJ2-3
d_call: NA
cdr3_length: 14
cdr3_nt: TGTGCCAGCAGCTTAGTTCCCCGCACAGATACGCAGTATTTT
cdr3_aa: CASSLVPRTDTQYF

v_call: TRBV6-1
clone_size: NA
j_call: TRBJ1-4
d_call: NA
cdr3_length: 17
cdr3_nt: TGTGCCAGCAGAAGGACAGATGTCTCCTTGGGTAATGAAAAACTGTTTTTT
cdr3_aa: CASRRTDVSLGNEKLFF